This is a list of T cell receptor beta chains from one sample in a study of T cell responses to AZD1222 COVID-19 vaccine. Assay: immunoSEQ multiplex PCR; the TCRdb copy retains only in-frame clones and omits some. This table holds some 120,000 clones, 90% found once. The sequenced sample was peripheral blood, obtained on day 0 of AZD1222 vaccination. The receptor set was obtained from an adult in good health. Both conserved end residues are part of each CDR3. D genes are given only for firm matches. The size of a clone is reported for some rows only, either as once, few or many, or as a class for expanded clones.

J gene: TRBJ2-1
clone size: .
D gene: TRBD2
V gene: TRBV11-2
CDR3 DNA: TGTGCCAGCAGCTTAGGGCGGGGGTACAATGAGCAGTTCTTC
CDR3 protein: CASSLGRGYNEQFF

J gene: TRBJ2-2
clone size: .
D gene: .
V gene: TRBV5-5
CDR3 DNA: TGTGCCAGCAGCCCACCGCCCGGCGGGGCGAACACCGGGGAGCTGTTTTTT
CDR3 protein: CASSPPPGGANTGELFF

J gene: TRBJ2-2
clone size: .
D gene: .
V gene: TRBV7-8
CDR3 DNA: TGTGCCAGCAGCTTAGGTCGTGGCCTCCGGTACACCGGGGAGCTGTTTTTT
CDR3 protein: CASSLGRGLRYTGELFF

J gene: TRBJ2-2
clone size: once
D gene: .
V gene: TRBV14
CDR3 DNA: TGTGCCAGCAGCCGGGAGATGGACAGTATGAACACCGGGGAGCTGTTTTTT
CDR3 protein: CASSREMDSMNTGELFF

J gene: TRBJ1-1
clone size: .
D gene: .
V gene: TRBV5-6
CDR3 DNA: TGTGCCAGCAGTCGTCGGGACCAGAACACTGAAGCTTTCTTT
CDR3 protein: CASSRRDQNTEAFF

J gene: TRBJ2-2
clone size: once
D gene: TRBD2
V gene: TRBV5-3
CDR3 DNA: TGTGCCAGAAGCCTAGCGGGAGGGAACACCGGGGAGCTGTTTTTT
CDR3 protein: CARSLAGGNTGELFF

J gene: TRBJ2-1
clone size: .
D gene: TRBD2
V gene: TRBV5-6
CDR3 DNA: TGTGCCAGCAGCTTTGGCCTAGCGGAGTACAATGAGCAGTTCTTC
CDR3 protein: CASSFGLAEYNEQFF

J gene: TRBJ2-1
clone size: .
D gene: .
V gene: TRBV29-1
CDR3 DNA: TGCAGCGCTGCCGCCTTGGTGGGGAATGAGCAGTTCTTC
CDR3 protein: CSAAALVGNEQFF

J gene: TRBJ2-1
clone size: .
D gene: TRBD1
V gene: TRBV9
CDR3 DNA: TGTGCCAGCAGCACCCAACCAACAGGGGTGGGCAACAATGAGCAGTTCTTC
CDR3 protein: CASSTQPTGVGNNEQFF

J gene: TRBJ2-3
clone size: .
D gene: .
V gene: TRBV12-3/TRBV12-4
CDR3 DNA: TGTGCCAGCAGGAAGGGAGATACGCAGTATTTT
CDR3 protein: CASRKGDTQYF

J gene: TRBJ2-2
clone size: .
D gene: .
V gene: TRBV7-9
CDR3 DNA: TGTGCCAGCAGCTTACCGTGGGAGCGGGACACCGGGGAGCTGTTTTTT
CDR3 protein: CASSLPWERDTGELFF

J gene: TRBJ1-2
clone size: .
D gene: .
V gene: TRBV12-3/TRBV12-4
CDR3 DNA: TGTGCCAGCAGTTTCTCAGGGGCCTATGGCTACACCTTC
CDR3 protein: CASSFSGAYGYTF

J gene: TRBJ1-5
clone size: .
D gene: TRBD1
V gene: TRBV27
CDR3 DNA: TGTGCCAGCAGGCCACTGACAGGGGGTACCAATCAGCCCCAGCATTTT
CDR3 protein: CASRPLTGGTNQPQHF

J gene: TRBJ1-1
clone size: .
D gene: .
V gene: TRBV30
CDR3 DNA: TGTGCCTGGAGTACCGAGGGTGGCACTGAAGCTTTCTTT
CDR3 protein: CAWSTEGGTEAFF

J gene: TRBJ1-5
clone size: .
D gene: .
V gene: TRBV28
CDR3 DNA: TGTGCCAGCGGCGGCCAGGGTTGGGGCAATCAGCCCCAGCATTTT
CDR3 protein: CASGGQGWGNQPQHF

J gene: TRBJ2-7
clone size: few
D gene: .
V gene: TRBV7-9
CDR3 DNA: TGTGCCAGCAGCCAGGGGAGCTACGAGCAGTACTTC
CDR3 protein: CASSQGSYEQYF

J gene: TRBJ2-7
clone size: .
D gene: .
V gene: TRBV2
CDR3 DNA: TGTGCCAGCAAGCTGGGGGCAGGAGCCTACGAGCAGTACTTC
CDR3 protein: CASKLGAGAYEQYF

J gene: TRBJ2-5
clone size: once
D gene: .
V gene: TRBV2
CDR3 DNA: TGTGCCAGCAGGGTTACTACAGGGCCGGGGGAGACCCAGTACTTC
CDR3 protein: CASRVTTGPGETQYF

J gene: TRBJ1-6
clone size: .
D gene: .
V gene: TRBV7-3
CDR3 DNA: TGTGCCAGCAGCCCGATACAGGGACCTGATAATTCACCCCTCCACTTT
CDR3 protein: CASSPIQGPDNSPLHF

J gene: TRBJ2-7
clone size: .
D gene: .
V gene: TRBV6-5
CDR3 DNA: TGTGCCAGCAGCCTAAGGACCGACTTCTACGAGCAGTACTTC
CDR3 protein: CASSLRTDFYEQYF

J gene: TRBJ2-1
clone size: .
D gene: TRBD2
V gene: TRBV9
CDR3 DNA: TGTGCCAGCAGCGAGACTAGCGGGGATGGGGAGCAGTTCTTC
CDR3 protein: CASSETSGDGEQFF

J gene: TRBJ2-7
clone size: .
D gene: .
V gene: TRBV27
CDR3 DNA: TGTGCCAGCAGTCTCCGGGCAGCCCGCTCCTACGAGCAGTACTTC
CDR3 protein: CASSLRAARSYEQYF

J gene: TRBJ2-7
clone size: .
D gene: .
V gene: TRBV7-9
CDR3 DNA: TGTGCCAGCAGCCGAGACAGGAGCTCCTACGAGCAGTACTTC
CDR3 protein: CASSRDRSSYEQYF

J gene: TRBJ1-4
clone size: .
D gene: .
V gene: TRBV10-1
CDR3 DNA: TGCGCCAGCAGTGAGTCGAGGGCAGGGGAAAAACTGTTTTTT
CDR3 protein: CASSESRAGEKLFF

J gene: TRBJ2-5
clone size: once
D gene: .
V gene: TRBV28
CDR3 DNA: TGTGCCAGCAGTTTATTGGTGACTCGAGGGGAGACCCAGTACTTC
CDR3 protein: CASSLLVTRGETQYF

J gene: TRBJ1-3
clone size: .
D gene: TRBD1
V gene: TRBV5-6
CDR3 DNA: TGTGCCAGCAGGGGACAGAACTCTGGAAACACCATATATTTT
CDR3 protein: CASRGQNSGNTIYF

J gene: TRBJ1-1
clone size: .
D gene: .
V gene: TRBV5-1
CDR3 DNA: TGCGCCAGCAGCGTGCCGGGCCCCGGGACATCGAACACTGAAGCTTTCTTT
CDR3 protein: CASSVPGPGTSNTEAFF

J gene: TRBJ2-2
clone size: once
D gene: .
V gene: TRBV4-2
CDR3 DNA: TGTGCCAGCAGCCAAGTGACAGGACTAGCGAACACCGGGGAGCTGTTTTTT
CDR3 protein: CASSQVTGLANTGELFF

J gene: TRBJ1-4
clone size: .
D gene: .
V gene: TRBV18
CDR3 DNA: TGTGCCAGCTCACCGACAGAGGAAAAACTGTTTTTT
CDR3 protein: CASSPTEEKLFF

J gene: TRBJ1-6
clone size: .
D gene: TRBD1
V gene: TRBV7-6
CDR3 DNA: TGTGCCAGCAGCACCGGGACAGTTAATAATTCACCCCTCCACTTT
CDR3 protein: CASSTGTVNNSPLHF

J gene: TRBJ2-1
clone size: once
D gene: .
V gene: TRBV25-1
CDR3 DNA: TGTGCCAGCAGTGAATGGGTATGGGGTAGTGAGCAGTTCTTC
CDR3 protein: CASSEWVWGSEQFF

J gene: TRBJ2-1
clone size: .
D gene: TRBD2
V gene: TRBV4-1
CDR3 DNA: TGCGCCAGCAGCCCCCTGTTAACTAGCGGGAATGAGCAGTTCTTC
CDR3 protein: CASSPLLTSGNEQFF

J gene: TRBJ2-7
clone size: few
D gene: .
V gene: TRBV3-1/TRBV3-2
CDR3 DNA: TGTGCCAGCGGTACGGCAGGGAGAAATGAGCAGTACTTC
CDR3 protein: CASGTAGRNEQYF

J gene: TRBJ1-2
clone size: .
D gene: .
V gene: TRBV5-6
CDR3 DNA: TGTGCCAGCAGCTTGGGGACCGCACCGATCATTTATGGCTACACCTTC
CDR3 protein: CASSLGTAPIIYGYTF

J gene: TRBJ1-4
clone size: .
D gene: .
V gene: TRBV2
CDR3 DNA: TGTGCCAGCAGTCTGTCTCCCTTTCGGGCCCTGAATGAAAAACTGTTTTTT
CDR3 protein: CASSLSPFRALNEKLFF

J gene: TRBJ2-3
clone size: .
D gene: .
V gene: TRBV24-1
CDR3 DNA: TGTGCCACCAGTGACCCCGGAGGGGGGCCAGATACGCAGTATTTT
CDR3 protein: CATSDPGGGPDTQYF

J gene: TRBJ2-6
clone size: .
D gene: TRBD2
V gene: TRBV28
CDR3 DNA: TGTGCCAGCAGTTTCCCCACAGGGACTAGCGGGAGGTATGGGGCCAACGTCCTGACTTTC
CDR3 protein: CASSFPTGTSGRYGANVLTF

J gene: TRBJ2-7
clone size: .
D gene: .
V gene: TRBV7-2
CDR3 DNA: TGTGCCAGCAGCTATCAGGGTGGGTCCTACGAGCAGTACTTC
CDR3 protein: CASSYQGGSYEQYF

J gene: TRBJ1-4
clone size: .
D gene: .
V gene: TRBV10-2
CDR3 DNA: TGCGCCAGCAGCGCCGTAGGGGAAAAACTGTTTTTT
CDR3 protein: CASSAVGEKLFF

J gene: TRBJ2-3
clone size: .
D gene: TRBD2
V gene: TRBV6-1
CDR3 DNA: TGTGCCAGCAGTGGACGGGTACTAGCGGTGCCCCCAGATACGCAGTATTTT
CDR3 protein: CASSGRVLAVPPDTQYF

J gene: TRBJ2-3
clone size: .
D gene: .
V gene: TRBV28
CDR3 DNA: TGTGCCAGCAGTTTGCGGAGGGGGGGACATACGCAGTATTTT
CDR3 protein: CASSLRRGGHTQYF

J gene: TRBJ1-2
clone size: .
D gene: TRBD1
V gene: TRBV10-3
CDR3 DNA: TGTGCCATCAGTGAGTTTACAGGGGGAGCTGATGGCTACACCTTC
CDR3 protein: CAISEFTGGADGYTF

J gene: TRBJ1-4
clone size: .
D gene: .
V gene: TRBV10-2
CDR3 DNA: TGCGCCAGCAGCCCTAGGAGGGGTGCGCCTAATGAAAAACTGTTTTTT
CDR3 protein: CASSPRRGAPNEKLFF

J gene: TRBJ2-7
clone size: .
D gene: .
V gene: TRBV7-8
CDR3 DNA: TGTGCCAGCAGGACAAGGGACAACCCGAGAGAGTACTTC
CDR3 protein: CASRTRDNPREYF

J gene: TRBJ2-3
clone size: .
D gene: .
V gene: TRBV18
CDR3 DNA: TGTGCCAGCTCACCACCGACGGGAGTGGATACGCAGTATTTT
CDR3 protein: CASSPPTGVDTQYF

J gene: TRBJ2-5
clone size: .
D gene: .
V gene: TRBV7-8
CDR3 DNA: TGTGCCAGCAGCTCCTTCTTCGGGGCGGAAACAACCCAGTACTTC
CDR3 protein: CASSSFFGAETTQYF

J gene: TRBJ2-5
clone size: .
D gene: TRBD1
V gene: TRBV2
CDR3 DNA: TGTGCCAGCAGGGACAGGGGGTACCAAGAGACCCAGTACTTC
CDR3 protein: CASRDRGYQETQYF